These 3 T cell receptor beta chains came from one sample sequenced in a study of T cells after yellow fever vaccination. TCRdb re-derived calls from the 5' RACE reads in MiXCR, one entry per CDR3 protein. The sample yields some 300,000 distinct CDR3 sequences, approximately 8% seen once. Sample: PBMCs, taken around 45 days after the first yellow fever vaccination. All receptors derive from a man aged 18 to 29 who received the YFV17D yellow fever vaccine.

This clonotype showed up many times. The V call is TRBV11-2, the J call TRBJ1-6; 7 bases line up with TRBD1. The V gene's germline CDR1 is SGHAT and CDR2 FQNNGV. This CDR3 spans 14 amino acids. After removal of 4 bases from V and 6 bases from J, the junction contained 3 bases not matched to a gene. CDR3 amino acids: CASSYRGGNSPLHF. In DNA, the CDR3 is TGTGCCAGCAGCTACAGGGGTGGTAATTCACCCCTCCACTTT.

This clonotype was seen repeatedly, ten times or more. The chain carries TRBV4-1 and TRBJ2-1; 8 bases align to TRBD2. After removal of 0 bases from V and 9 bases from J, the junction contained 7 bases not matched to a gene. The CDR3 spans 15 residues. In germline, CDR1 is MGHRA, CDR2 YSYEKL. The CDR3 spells CASSQDSGGAGEQFF. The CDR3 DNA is TGCGCCAGCAGCCAAGATTCCGGGGGGGCCGGTGAGCAGTTCTTC.

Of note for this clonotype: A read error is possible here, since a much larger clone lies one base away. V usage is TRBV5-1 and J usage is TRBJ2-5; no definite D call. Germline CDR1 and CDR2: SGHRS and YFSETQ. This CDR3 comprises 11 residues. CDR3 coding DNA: TGCGCCAGCGGCTTGGAAGGGACCCAGTACTTC. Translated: CASGLEGTQYF.